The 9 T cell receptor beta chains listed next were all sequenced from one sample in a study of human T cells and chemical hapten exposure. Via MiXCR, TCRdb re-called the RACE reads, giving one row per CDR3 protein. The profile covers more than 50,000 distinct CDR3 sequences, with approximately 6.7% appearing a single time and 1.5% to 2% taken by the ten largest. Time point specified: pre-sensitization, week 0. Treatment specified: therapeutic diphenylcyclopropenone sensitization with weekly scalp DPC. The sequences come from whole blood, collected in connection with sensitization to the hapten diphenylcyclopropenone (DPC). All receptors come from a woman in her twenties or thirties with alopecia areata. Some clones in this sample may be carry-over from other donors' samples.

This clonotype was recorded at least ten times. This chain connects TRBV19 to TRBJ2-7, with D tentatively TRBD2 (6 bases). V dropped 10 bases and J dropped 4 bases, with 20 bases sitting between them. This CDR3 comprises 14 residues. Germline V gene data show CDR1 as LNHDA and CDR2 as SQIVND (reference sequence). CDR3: CATLIRGGRYEQYF. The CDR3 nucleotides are TGTGCCACTCTCATCCGGGGAGGTCGATACGAGCAGTACTTC.

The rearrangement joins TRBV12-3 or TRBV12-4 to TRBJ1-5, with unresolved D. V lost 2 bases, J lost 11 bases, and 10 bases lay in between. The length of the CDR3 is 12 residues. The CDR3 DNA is TGTGCCAGCAGTTTAAGCTCCGAGGCCCAGCATTTT. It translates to CASSLSSEAQHF.

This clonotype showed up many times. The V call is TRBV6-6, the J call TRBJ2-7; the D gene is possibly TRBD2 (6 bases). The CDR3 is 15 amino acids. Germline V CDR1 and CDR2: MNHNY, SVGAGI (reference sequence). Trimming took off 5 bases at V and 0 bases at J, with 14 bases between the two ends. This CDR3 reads CASSVSGWISYEQYF. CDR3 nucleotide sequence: TGTGCCAGCAGTGTTAGCGGTTGGATCTCCTACGAGCAGTACTTC.

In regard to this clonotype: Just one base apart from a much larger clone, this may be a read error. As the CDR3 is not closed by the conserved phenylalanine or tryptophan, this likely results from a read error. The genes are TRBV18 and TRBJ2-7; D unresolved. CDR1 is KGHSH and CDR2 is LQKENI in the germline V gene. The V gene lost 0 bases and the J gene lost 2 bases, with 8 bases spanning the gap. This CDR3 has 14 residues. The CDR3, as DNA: TGTGCCAGCTCACCACCGGGCACCACCTACGAGCAGTACTCC. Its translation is CASSPPGTTYEQYS.

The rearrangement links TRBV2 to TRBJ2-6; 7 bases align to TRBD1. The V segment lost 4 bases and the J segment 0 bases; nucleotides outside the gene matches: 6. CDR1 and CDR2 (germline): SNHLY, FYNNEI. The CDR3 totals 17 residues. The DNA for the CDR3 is TGTGCCAGCAGTGCGCAGGGGGTTGTCTCTGGGGCCAACGTCCTGACTTTC. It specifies CASSAQGVVSGANVLTF.

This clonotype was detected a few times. DNA for the CDR3: TGTGCCAGTAGTATTGGCCTATCCGGAGCTTATGGCTACACCTTC. It encodes CASSIGLSGAYGYTF. This rearrangement joins TRBV19 to TRBJ1-2; no clear D. The germline CDR1 and CDR2 sequences are LNHDA and SQIVND (reference sequence). Trimming removed 3 bases at V and 5 bases at J, with 16 bases between. This CDR3 is 15 amino acids long. The variable domain in full, with the rest retrieved from reference TRBV19 and TRBJ1-2, is DGGITQSPKYLFRKEGQNVTLSCEQNLNHDAMYWYRQDPGQGLRLIYYSQIVNDFQKGDIAEGYSVSREKKESFPLTVTSAQKNPTAFYLCASSIGLSGAYGYTFGSGTRLTVV.

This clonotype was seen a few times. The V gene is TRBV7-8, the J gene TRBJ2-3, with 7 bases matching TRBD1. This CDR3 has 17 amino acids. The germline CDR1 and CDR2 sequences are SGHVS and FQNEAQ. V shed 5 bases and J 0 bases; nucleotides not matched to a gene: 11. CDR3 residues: CASSLRGDSSSTDTQYF. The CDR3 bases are TGTGCCAGCAGCCTAAGAGGGGACAGTTCTAGCACAGATACGCAGTATTTT.

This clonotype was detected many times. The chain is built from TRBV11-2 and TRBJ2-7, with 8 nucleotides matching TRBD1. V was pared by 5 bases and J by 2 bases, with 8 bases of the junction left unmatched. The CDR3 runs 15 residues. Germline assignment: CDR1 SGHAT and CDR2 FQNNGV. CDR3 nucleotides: TGTGCCAGCAGCCTAGGACAGGGCCTCCCCTACGAGCAGTACTTC. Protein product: CASSLGQGLPYEQYF.

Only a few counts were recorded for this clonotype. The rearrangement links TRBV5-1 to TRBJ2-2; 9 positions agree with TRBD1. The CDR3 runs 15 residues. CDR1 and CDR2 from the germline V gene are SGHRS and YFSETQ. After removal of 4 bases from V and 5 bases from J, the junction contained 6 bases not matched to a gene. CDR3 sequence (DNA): TGCGCCAGCAGCCCGGACAGGGGAGGTACCGGGGAGCTGTTTTTT. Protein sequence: CASSPDRGGTGELFF. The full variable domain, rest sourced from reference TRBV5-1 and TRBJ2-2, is KAGVTQTPRYLIKTRGQQVTLSCSPISGHRSVSWYQQTPGQGLQFLFEYFSETQRNKGNFPGRFSGRQFSNSRSEMNVSTLELGDSALYLCASSPDRGGTGELFFGEGSRLTVL.